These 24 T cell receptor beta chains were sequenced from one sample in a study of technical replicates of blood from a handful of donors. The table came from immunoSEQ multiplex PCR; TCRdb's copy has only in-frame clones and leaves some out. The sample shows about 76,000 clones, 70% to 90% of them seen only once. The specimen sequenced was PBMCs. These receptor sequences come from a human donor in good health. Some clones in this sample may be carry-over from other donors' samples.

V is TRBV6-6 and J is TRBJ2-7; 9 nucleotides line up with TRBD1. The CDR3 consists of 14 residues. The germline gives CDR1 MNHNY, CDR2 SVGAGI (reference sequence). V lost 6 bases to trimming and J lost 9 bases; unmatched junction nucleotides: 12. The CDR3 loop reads CASSSGTGLSGQYF. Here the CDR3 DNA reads TGTGCCAGCAGCTCCGGGACAGGGCTCTCAGGGCAGTACTTC.

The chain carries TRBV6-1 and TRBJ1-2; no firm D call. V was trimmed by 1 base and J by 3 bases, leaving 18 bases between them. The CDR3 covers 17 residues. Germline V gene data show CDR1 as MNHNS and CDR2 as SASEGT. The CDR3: CASSEGGGDQFHYGYTF. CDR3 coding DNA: TGTGCCAGCAGTGAAGGAGGCGGCGATCAATTTCACTATGGCTACACCTTC.

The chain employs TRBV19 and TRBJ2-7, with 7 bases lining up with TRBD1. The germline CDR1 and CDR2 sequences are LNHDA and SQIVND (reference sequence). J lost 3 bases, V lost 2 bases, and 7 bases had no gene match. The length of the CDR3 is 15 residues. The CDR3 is CASSISDRVGYEQYF. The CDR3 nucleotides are TGTGCCAGTAGTATATCAGACAGGGTCGGCTACGAGCAGTACTTC.

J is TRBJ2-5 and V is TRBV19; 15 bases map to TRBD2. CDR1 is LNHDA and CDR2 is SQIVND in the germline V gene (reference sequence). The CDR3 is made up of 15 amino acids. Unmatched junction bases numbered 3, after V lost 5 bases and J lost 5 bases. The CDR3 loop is CASSVGTSGRETQYF. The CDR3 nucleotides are TGTGCCAGTAGTGTCGGGACTAGCGGGAGGGAGACCCAGTACTTC.

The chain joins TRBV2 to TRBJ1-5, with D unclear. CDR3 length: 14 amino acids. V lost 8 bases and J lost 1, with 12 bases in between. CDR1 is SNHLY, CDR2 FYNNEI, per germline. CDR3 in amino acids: CASSREGSNQPQHF. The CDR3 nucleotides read TGTGCCAGCTCAAGGGAGGGAAGCAATCAGCCCCAGCATTTT.

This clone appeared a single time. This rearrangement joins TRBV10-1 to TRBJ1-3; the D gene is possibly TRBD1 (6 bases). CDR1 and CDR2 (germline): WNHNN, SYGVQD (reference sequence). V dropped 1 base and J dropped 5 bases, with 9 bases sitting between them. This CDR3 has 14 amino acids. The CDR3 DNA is TGCGCCAGCAGTGAGTTCAGGGGAAGAAACACCATATATTTT. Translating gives CASSEFRGRNTIYF.

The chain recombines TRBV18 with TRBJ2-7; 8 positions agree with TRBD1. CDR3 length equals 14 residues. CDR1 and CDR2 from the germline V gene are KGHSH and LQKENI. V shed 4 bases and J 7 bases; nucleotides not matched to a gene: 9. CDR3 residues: CASSLLDRGAEQYF. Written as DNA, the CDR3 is TGTGCCAGCTCACTCCTAGACAGGGGTGCGGAGCAGTACTTC.

CDR3 sequence (DNA): TGTGCCAGCAGCACCCCCGGTGTTTCACCCCTCCACTTT. Amino acid sequence: CASSTPGVSPLHF. The chain recombines TRBV7-9 with TRBJ1-6; D unclear. This CDR3 comprises 13 residues. V dropped 5 bases and J dropped 9 bases, with 11 bases sitting between them. Germline assignment: CDR1 SEHNR and CDR2 FQNEAQ (reference sequence).

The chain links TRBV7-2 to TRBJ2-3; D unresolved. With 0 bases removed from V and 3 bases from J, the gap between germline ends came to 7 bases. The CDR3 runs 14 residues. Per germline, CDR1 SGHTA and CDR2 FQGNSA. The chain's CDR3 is CASSLASSTDTQYF. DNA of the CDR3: TGTGCCAGCAGCTTAGCTAGCAGTACAGATACGCAGTATTTT. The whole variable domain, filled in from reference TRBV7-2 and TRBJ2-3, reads GAGVSQSPSNKVTEKGKDVELRCDPISGHTALYWYRQSLGQGLEFLIYFQGNSAPDKSGLPSDRFSAERTGGSVSTLTIQRTQQEDSAVYLCASSLASSTDTQYFGPGTRLTVL.

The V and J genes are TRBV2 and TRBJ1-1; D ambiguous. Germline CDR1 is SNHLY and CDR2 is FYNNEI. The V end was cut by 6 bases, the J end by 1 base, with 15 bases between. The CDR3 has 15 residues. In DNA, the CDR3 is TGTGCCAGCAGCTTAGAGGGCAGCAGGAACACTGAAGCTTTCTTT. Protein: CASSLEGSRNTEAFF.

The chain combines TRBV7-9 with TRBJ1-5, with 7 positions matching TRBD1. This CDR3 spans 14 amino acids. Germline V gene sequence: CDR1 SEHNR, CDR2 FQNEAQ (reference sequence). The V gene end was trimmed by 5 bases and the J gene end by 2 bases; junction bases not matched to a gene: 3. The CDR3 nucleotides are TGTGCCAGCAGCCTAACAGGGGGCAATCAGCCCCAGCATTTT. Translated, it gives CASSLTGGNQPQHF.

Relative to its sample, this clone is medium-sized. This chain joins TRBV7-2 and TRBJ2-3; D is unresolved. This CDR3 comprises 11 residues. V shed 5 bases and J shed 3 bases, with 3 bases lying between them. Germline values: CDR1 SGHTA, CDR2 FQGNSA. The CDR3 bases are TGTGCCAGCAGCGTAACAGATACGCAGTATTTT. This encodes CASSVTDTQYF.

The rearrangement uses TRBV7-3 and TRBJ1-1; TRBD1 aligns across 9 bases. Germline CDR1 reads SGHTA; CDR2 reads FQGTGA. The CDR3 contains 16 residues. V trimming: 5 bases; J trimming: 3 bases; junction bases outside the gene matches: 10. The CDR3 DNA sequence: TGTGCCAGCAGCCGGGGGGACAGGGTCGTCGACACTGAAGCTTTCTTT. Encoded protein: CASSRGDRVVDTEAFF.

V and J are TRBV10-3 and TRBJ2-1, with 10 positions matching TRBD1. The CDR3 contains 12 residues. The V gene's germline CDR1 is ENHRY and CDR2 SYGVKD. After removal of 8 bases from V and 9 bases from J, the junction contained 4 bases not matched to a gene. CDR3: CAIGDRGGEQFF. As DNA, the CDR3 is TGTGCCATCGGGGACAGGGGTGGTGAGCAGTTCTTC.

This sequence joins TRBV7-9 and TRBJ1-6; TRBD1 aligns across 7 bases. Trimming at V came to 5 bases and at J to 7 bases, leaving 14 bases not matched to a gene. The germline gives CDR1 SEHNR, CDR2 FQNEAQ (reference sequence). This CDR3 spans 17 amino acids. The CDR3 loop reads CASSRQTGWQGNSPLHF. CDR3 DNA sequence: TGTGCCAGCAGCCGCCAGACAGGGTGGCAAGGGAATTCACCCCTCCACTTT.

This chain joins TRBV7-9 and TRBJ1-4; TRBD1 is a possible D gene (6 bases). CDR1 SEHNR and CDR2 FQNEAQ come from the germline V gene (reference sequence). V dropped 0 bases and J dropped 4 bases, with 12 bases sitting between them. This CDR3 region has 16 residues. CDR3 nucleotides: TGTGCCAGCAGCTTAGCGATGGGGGCCGATAATGAAAAACTGTTTTTT. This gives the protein CASSLAMGADNEKLFF.

CDR3 sequence (DNA): TGTGCCAGCAGTTACTCTGAGACTAACTATGGCTACACCTTC. Its translation: CASSYSETNYGYTF. V gene TRBV6-5 combines with J gene TRBJ1-2; no firm D call. Trimming took 0 bases from V and 0 from J, leaving 5 bases between them. CDR1 and CDR2 (germline): MNHEY, SVGAGI. The CDR3 extends over 14 amino acids.

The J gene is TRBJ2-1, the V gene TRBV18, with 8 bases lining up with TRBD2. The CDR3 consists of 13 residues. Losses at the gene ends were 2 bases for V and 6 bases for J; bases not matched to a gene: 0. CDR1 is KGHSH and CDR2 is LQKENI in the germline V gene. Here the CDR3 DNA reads TGTGCCAGCTCACCAGGGACTAGCAATGAGCAGTTCTTC. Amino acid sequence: CASSPGTSNEQFF.

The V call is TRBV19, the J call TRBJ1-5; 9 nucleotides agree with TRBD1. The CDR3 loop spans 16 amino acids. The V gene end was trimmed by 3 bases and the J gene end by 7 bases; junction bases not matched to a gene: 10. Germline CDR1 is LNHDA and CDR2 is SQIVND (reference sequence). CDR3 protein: CASSILSGQGKQPQHF. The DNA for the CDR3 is TGTGCCAGTAGTATTCTTTCCGGACAGGGGAAGCAGCCCCAGCATTTT.

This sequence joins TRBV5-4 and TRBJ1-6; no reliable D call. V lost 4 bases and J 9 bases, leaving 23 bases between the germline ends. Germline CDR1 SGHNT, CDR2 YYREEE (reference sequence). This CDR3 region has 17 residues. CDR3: CASSHTAGSGYRSPLHF. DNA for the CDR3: TGTGCCAGCAGCCATACCGCAGGTAGCGGCTATCGTTCACCCCTCCACTTT.

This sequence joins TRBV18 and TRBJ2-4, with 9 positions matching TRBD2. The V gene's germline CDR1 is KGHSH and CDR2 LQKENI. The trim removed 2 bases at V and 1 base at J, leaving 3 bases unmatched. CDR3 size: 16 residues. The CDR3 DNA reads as TGTGCCAGCTCACCAGTTAGCGGGGGCGCCAAAAACATTCAGTACTTC. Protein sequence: CASSPVSGGAKNIQYF.

The CDR3 sequence: CASSLTGGGSPLHF. The CDR3 DNA reads as TGTGCCAGCAGCTTGACAGGGGGTGGGTCACCCCTCCACTTT. This chain connects TRBV5-4 to TRBJ1-6; 8 nucleotides agree with TRBD1. The CDR3 spans 14 residues. V lost 1 base, J lost 10 bases, and 4 bases stayed unmatched. Germline assignment: CDR1 SGHNT and CDR2 YYREEE (reference sequence).

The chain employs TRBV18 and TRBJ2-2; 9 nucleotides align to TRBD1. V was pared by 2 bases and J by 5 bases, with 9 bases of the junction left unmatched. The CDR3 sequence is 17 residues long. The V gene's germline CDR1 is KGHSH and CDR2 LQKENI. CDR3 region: CASSPNNADRGTGELFF. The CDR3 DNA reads TGTGCCAGCTCACCAAATAACGCCGACAGGGGGACCGGGGAGCTGTTTTTT.

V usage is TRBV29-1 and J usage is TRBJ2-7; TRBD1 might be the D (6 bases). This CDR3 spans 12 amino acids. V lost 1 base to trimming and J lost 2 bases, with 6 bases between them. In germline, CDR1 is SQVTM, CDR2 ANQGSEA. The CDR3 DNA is TGCAGCGTTGAAGGACAGGCCTACGAGCAGTACTTC. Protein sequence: CSVEGQAYEQYF.